A selection of T cell receptor beta chains follows, all from one sample in a study of blood T cells in healthy people across ages. TCRdb redid the calling of the 5' RACE reads with MiXCR, one entry per CDR3 protein. This sample has approximately 1,100,000 distinct CDR3 sequences, with 40% to 50% found just once. What was sequenced was blood. These receptor sequences come from a woman aged 55-69 years in good health. CDR3s leave out the opening cysteine and the closing phenylalanine or tryptophan. The order of the fields is V gene, J gene, CDR3 protein.

v_gene: TRBV10-3; j_gene: TRBJ2-1; CDR3aa: AISEPSGVHNEQF
v_gene: TRBV20-1; j_gene: TRBJ2-3; CDR3aa: SATGQGGAHDTQY
v_gene: TRBV6-1; j_gene: TRBJ2-4; CDR3aa: ASRETTGRRAKNIQY
v_gene: TRBV10-3; j_gene: TRBJ2-3; CDR3aa: AIKNVGDTQY
v_gene: TRBV29-1; j_gene: TRBJ2-5; CDR3aa: SAHGTETYNEQY
v_gene: TRBV12-3/TRBV12-4; j_gene: TRBJ2-3; CDR3aa: ASSPPYYSDTQY
v_gene: TRBV7-2; j_gene: TRBJ2-1; CDR3aa: ASSLTYYEQF
v_gene: TRBV5-5; j_gene: TRBJ2-7; CDR3aa: ASSFAGLAGSSYEQY
v_gene: TRBV6-5; j_gene: TRBJ2-1; CDR3aa: ASSYPTGGTNNEQF
v_gene: TRBV29-1; j_gene: TRBJ1-5; CDR3aa: SVASDRDNQPQH
v_gene: TRBV2; j_gene: NA; CDR3aa: ASSESSLGQGYEQY
v_gene: TRBV4-1; j_gene: TRBJ2-3; CDR3aa: ASSQWEGVGGDTQY
v_gene: TRBV20-1; j_gene: TRBJ2-1; CDR3aa: SASGAGVSYNEQF
v_gene: TRBV5-1; j_gene: TRBJ2-6; CDR3aa: ASSLGLAGLSGANVLT
v_gene: TRBV30; j_gene: TRBJ2-7; CDR3aa: AWSGYSAPSSYEQY
v_gene: TRBV21-1; j_gene: TRBJ1-6; CDR3aa: ASSKIRTGGIDNSPLH
v_gene: TRBV3-1; j_gene: TRBJ1-1; CDR3aa: ASSPQPQGTEAF
v_gene: TRBV29-1; j_gene: TRBJ2-1; CDR3aa: SVEIGSNQF
v_gene: TRBV20-1; j_gene: TRBJ2-1; CDR3aa: SARDTREGLF
v_gene: TRBV6-2/TRBV6-3; j_gene: TRBJ2-1; CDR3aa: ASGQTSSSYNEQF
v_gene: TRBV7-9; j_gene: TRBJ2-2; CDR3aa: ASSLIGQRTGELF
v_gene: TRBV27; j_gene: TRBJ2-2; CDR3aa: ATQGVTGELF
v_gene: TRBV29-1; j_gene: TRBJ1-2; CDR3aa: SGLQGGYGYT
v_gene: TRBV20-1; j_gene: TRBJ2-1; CDR3aa: SVRRGTSGSINEQF
v_gene: TRBV29-1; j_gene: TRBJ2-4; CDR3aa: SASSGKNIQY
v_gene: TRBV27; j_gene: TRBJ1-5; CDR3aa: ASSSQAGLGNQPQH
v_gene: TRBV9; j_gene: TRBJ2-1; CDR3aa: ASSVTPDFEQF
v_gene: TRBV20-1; j_gene: NA; CDR3aa: SARRPRSGSSEQY
v_gene: TRBV12-5; j_gene: TRBJ1-6; CDR3aa: ASRDRQNSPLH
v_gene: TRBV12-3/TRBV12-4; j_gene: TRBJ2-5; CDR3aa: ASSLSGGAKETQY
v_gene: TRBV12-3/TRBV12-4; j_gene: TRBJ2-7; CDR3aa: ASSLVGLAGYEQY
v_gene: TRBV28; j_gene: TRBJ2-7; CDR3aa: ASSLVGATSYEQY
v_gene: TRBV18; j_gene: TRBJ1-5; CDR3aa: ASSPLRVSNQPQH
v_gene: TRBV3-1; j_gene: TRBJ2-1; CDR3aa: ASSPLGGTSSYNEQF
v_gene: TRBV7-3; j_gene: TRBJ2-1; CDR3aa: ASSPFLAGRARDEQF